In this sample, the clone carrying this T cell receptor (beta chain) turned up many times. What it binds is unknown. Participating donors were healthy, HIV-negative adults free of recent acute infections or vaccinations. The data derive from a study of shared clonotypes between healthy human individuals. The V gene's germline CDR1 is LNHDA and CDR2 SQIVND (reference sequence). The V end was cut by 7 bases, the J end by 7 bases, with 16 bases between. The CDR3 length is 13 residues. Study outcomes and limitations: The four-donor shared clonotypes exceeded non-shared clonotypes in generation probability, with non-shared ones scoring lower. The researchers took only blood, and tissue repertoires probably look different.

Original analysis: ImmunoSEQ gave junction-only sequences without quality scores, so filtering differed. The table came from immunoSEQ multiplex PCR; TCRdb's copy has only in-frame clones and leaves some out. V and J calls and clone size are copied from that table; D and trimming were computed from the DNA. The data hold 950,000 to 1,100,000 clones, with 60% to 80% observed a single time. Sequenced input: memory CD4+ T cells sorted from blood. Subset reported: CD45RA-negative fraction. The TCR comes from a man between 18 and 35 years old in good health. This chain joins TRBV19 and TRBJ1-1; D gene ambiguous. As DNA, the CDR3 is TGTGCCAGTACTGCGTACAGAGACCATGAAGCTTTCTTT. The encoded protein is CASTAYRDHEAFF.